One sample yielded the 7 T cell receptor beta chains listed below, sequenced in a study of T cell repertoires in cytomegalovirus infection. These receptors' targets are unknown. TCRdb reprocessed the reads with MiXCR, giving one entry per CDR3 protein. This table has roughly 500,000 distinct CDR3 sequences, approximately 40% appearing once. This specimen was cultured PBMCs, taken from culture after CMV antigen stimulation. The receptors were gathered from a human donor in good health (CMV status not recorded). Some clones in this sample may be carry-over from other donors' samples.

This chain connects TRBV6-5 to TRBJ1-4; 7 bases agree with TRBD1. V lost 6 bases and J lost 6; bases outside the gene matches: 10. The CDR3 consists of 15 residues. From germline, CDR1 is MNHEY and CDR2 SVGAGI. DNA of the CDR3: TGTGCCAGCAGAGGAGCCGGGACAGAGGATGAAAAACTGTTTTTT. This codes for CASRGAGTEDEKLFF.

This clonotype occurred a few times. The genes are TRBV7-8 and TRBJ2-2; weak D call: TRBD1 (7 bases). Germline V gives CDR1 SGHVS, CDR2 FQNEAQ. The V end was cut by 5 bases, the J end by 4 bases, with 14 bases between. The CDR3 consists of 15 residues. Here the CDR3 reads CASSPNRGGTGELFF. CDR3 bases: TGTGCCAGCAGCCCAAACAGGGGAGGCACCGGGGAGCTGTTTTTT.

The CDR3 loop reads CASSHHSARRRTSGGVPQETQYF. DNA of the CDR3: TGTGCCAGCAGCCATCACTCGGCCCGGCGGCGGACTAGCGGGGGGGTCCCGCAAGAGACCCAGTACTTC. The V call is TRBV7-6, the J call TRBJ2-5, with 15 bases lining up with TRBD2. The CDR3 runs to 23 residues. After removal of 5 bases from V and 2 bases from J, the junction contained 24 bases not matched to a gene. The V gene's germline CDR1 is SGHVS and CDR2 FNYEAQ.

The chain joins TRBV11-2 to TRBJ1-4; TRBD1 matches at 7 bases. Germline V lookup: CDR1 SGHAT, CDR2 FQNNGV. V shed 8 bases, J shed 8 bases, and the junction held 8 bases outside the gene matches. The CDR3 totals 13 residues. The CDR3 region has the DNA TGTGCCAGCCAAAAGGGGGCAGGGGAAAAACTGTTTTTT. It yields the protein CASQKGAGEKLFF.

The chain links TRBV27 to TRBJ2-2; a possible D gene is TRBD2 (6 bases). Looked up from germline, CDR1 is MNHEY and CDR2 is SMNVEV (reference sequence). Trimming took off 3 bases at V and 6 bases at J, with 23 bases between the two ends. This CDR3 is 18 amino acids long. Written as DNA, the CDR3 is TGTGCCAGCAGTTTGCGCCGGGGCCACAGTGGGAGGCCCGGGGAGCTGTTTTTT. Protein product: CASSLRRGHSGRPGELFF.

This clonotype has a handful of counts. The J gene is TRBJ1-2, the V gene TRBV12-3 or TRBV12-4; D is unclear. This CDR3 comprises 13 residues. Trimming cost V 5 bases and J 5 bases, with 12 bases left between them. CDR3 nucleotides: TGTGCCAGCAGTCCCACCGGGGAATATGGCTACACCTTC. This codes for CASSPTGEYGYTF.

The table lists this clonotype with a few counts. An end of the junction differs from the germline gene, which may be a read error. The chain employs TRBV5-3 and TRBJ2-5, with 8 bases identical to TRBD2. TRBV5-3 carries the ORF label, with uncertain function. This CDR3 has 16 residues. In DNA form, the CDR3 reads TGTGCCAGCAGCTTGCTACCGGGGGGGCCCCAAGAGACCCAGTACTTC. Its protein is CASSLLPGGPQETQYF.